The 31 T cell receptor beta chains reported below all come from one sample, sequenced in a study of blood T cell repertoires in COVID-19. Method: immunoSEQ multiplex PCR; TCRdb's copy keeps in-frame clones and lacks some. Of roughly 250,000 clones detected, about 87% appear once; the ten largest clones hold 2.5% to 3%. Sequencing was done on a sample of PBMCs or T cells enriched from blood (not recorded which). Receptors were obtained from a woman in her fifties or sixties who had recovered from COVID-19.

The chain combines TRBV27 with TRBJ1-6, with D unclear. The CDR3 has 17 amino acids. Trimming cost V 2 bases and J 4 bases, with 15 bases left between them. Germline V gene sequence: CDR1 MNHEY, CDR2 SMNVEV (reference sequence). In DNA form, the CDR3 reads TGTGCCAGCAGTTTAAATCCGTATACCGCGTATAATTCACCCCTCCACTTT. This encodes CASSLNPYTAYNSPLHF.

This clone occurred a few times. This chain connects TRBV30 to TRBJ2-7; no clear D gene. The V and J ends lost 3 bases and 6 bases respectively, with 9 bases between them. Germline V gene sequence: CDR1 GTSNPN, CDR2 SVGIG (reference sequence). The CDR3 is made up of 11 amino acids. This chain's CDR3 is CAWRLNIEQYF. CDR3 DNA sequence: TGTGCCTGGAGATTAAACATCGAGCAGTACTTC. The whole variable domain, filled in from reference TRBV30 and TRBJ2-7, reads SQTIHQWPATLVQPVGSPLSLECTVEGTSNPNLYWYRQAAGRGLQLLFYSVGIGQISSEVPQNLSASRPQDRQFILSSKKLLLSDSGFYLCAWRLNIEQYFGPGTRLTVT.

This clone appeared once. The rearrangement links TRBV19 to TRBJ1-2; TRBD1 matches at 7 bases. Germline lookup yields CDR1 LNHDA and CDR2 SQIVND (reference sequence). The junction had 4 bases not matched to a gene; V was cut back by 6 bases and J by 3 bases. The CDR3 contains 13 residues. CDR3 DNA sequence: TGTGCCAGTAGCTGGACAGGTGACTATGGCTACACCTTC. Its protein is CASSWTGDYGYTF.

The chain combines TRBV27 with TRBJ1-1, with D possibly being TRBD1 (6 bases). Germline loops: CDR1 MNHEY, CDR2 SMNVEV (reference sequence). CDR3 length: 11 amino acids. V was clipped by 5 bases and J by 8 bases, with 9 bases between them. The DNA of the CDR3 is TGTGCCAGCAGTAGGGGGAGAGAAGCTTTCTTT. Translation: CASSRGREAFF.

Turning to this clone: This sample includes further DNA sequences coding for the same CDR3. In nucleotides, the CDR3 is TGTGCCAGCTCTCGACAGGGATACAATGAGCAGTTCTTC. The encoded protein is CASSRQGYNEQFF. The chain joins TRBV6-5 to TRBJ2-1; 7 nucleotides align to TRBD1. The germline V gene has CDR1 MNHEY and CDR2 SVGAGI. Trimming took 8 bases from V and 4 from J; bases not matched to a gene: 5. This CDR3 comprises 13 residues.

The CDR3 sequence: CASSAGLAGAVYEQYF. CDR3 bases: TGCGCCAGCAGTGCGGGACTAGCGGGAGCCGTGTACGAGCAGTACTTC. V is TRBV10-1 and J is TRBJ2-7; 14 nucleotides line up with TRBD2. This CDR3 contains 16 residues. Germline V gene data show CDR1 as WNHNN and CDR2 as SYGVQD (reference sequence). Trimming at V came to 4 bases and at J to 4 bases, leaving 6 bases not matched to a gene.

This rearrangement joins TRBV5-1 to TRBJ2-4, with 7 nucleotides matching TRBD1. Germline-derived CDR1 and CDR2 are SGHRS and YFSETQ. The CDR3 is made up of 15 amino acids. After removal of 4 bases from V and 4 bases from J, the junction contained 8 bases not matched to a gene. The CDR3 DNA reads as TGCGCCAGCAGCCTATTGACAGGGACAAAAAACATTCAGTACTTC. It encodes CASSLLTGTKNIQYF.

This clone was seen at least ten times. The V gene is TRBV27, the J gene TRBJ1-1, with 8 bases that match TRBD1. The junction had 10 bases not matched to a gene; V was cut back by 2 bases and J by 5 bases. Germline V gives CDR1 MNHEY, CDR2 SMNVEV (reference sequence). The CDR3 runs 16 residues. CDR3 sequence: CASSLLQGAKGTEAFF. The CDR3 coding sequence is TGTGCCAGCAGTTTACTCCAGGGGGCAAAGGGGACTGAAGCTTTCTTT.

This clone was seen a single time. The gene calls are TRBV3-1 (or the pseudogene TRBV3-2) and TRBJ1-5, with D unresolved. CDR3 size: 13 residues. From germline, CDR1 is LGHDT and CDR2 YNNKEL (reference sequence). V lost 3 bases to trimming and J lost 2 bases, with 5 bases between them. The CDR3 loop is CASSQSRNQPQHF. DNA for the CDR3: TGTGCCAGCAGCCAGAGCCGCAATCAGCCCCAGCATTTT.

The CDR3: CASSLVRRDSNEKLFF. CDR3 sequence (DNA): TGTGCCAGCAGCTTAGTACGCCGGGACAGTAATGAAAAACTGTTTTTT. This chain connects TRBV28 to TRBJ1-4, with 7 bases matching TRBD1. CDR3 length: 16 amino acids. The V and J ends lost 6 bases and 4 bases, in that order; junction bases with no gene match: 11. In germline, CDR1 is MDHEN, CDR2 SYDVKM.

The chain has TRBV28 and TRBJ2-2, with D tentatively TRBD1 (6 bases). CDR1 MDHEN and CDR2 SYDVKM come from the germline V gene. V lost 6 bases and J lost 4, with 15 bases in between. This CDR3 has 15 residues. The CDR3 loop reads CASSPTGPFTGELFF. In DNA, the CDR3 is TGTGCCAGCAGCCCCACAGGGCCCTTCACCGGGGAGCTGTTTTTT.

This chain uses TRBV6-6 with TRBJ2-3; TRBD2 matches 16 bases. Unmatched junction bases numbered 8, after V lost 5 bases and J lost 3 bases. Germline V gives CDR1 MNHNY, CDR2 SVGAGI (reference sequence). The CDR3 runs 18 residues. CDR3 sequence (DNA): TGTGCCAGCAGTCCCGGGACTAGCGGGAGGGCAATGACAGATACGCAGTATTTT. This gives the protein CASSPGTSGRAMTDTQYF.

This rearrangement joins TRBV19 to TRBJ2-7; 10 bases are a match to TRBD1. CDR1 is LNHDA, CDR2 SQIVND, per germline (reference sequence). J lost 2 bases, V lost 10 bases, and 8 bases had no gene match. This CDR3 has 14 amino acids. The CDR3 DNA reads TGTGCCACCAACCCGGGGACAGGGGCCTACGAGCAGTACTTC. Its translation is CATNPGTGAYEQYF.

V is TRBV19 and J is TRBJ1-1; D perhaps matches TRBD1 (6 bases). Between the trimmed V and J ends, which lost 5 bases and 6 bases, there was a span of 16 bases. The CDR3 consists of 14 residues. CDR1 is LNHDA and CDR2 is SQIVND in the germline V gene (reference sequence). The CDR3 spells CASSLRGAIAEAFF. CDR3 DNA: TGTGCCAGTAGTTTACGGGGGGCGATCGCTGAAGCTTTCTTT.

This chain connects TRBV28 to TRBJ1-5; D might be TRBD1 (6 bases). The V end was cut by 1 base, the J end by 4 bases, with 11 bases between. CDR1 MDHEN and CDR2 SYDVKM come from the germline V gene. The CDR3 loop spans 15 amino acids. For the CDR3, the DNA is TGTGCCAGCAGTTTATACGGACAGATTAATCAGCCCCAGCATTTT. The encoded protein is CASSLYGQINQPQHF.

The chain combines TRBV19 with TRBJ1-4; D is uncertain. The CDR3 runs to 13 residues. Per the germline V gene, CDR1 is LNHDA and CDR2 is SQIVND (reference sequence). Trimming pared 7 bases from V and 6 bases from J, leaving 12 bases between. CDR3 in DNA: TGTGCCAGTAATCCGAACAGCTATGAAAAACTGTTTTTT. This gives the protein CASNPNSYEKLFF. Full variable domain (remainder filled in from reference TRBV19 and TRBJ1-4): DGGITQSPKYLFRKEGQNVTLSCEQNLNHDAMYWYRQDPGQGLRLIYYSQIVNDFQKGDIAEGYSVSREKKESFPLTVTSAQKNPTAFYLCASNPNSYEKLFFGSGTQLSVL.

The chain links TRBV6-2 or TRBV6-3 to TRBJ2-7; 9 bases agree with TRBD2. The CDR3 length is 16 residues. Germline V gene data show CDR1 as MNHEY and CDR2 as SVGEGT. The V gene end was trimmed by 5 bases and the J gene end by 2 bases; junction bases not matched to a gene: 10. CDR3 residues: CASSPNLAGTPYEQYF. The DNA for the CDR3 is TGTGCCAGCAGTCCAAATCTAGCGGGAACTCCCTACGAGCAGTACTTC.

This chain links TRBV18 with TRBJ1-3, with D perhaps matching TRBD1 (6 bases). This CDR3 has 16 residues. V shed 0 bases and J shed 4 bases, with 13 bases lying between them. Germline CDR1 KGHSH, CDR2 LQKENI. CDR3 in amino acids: CASSPPTGLVGNTIYF. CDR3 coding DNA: TGTGCCAGCTCACCACCTACAGGGCTGGTAGGAAACACCATATATTTT.

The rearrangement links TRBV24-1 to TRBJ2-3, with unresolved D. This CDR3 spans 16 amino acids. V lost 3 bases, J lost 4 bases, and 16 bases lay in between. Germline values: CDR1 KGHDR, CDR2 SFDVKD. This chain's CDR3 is CATSDRRAENADTQYF. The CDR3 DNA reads TGTGCCACCAGTGATCGTAGAGCTGAAAACGCAGATACGCAGTATTTT.

CDR3 residues: CASSLWGEVNQPQHF. The CDR3 nucleotides read TGTGCCAGCAGCTTGTGGGGCGAGGTGAATCAGCCCCAGCATTTT. The chain uses TRBV7-2 and TRBJ1-5; the D gene is possibly TRBD1 (5 bases). V shed 3 bases and J shed 4 bases, with 13 bases lying between them. Germline loops: CDR1 SGHTA, CDR2 FQGNSA. This CDR3 comprises 15 residues.

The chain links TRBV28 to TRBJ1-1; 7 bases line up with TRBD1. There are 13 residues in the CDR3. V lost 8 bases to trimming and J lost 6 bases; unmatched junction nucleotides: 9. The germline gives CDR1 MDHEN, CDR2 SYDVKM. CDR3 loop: CASDYRGRAEAFF. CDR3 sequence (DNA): TGTGCCAGCGACTACAGGGGAAGGGCTGAAGCTTTCTTT.

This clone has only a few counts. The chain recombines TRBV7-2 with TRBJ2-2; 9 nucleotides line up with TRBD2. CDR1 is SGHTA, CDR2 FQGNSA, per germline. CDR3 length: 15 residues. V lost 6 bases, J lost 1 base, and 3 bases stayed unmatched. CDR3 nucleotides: TGTGCCAGCAGTCCGACTAGCGGGAACACCGGGGAGCTGTTTTTT. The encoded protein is CASSPTSGNTGELFF.

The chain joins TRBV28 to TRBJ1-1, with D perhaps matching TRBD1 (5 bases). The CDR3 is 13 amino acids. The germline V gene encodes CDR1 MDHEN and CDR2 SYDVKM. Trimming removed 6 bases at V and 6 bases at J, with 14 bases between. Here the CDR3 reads CASRQAFRAEAFF. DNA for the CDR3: TGTGCCAGCAGACAGGCTTTTAGGGCTGAAGCTTTCTTT.

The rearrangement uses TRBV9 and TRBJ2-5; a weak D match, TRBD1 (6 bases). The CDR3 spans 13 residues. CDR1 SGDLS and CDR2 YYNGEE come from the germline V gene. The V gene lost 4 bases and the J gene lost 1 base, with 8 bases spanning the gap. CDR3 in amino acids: CASSRQVQETQYF. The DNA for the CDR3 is TGTGCCAGCAGCAGACAGGTCCAAGAGACCCAGTACTTC.

The chain's CDR3 is CASRGWGGTSETQYF. The CDR3 DNA follows: TGTGCCAGCAGGGGTTGGGGAGGGACTTCAGAGACCCAGTACTTC. The rearrangement links TRBV5-5 to TRBJ2-5; 7 bases match TRBD2. With 5 bases clipped from V and 4 bases from J, the junction kept 11 bases outside the gene matches. CDR1 and CDR2 (germline): SGHKS, YYEKEE (reference sequence). The CDR3 totals 15 residues.

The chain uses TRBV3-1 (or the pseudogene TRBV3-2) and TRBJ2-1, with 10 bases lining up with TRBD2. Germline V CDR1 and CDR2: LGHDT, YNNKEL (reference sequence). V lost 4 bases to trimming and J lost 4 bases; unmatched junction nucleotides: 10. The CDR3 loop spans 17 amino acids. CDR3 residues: CASSPRETSGPYNEQFF. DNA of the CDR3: TGTGCCAGCAGCCCTCGGGAGACTAGCGGGCCATACAATGAGCAGTTCTTC.

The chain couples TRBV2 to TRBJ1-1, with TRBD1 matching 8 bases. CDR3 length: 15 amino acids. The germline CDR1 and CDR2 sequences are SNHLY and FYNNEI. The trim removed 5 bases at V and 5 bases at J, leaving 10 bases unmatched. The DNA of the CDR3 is TGTGCCAGCAGTTATACTGGGACAGGAAAGACTGAAGCTTTCTTT. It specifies CASSYTGTGKTEAFF.

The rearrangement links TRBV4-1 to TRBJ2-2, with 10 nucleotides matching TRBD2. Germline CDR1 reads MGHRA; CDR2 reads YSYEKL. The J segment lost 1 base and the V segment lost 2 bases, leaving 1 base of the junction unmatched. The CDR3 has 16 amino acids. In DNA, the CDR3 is TGCGCCAGCAGCCAACCTAGCGGGAGGAACACCGGGGAGCTGTTTTTT. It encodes CASSQPSGRNTGELFF.

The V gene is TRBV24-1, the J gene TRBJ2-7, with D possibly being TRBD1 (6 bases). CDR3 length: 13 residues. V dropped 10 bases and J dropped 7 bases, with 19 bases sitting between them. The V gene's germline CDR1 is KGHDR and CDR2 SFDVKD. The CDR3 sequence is CATSKTGSGEQYF. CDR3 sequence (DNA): TGTGCCACTTCAAAGACAGGATCTGGGGAGCAGTACTTC.

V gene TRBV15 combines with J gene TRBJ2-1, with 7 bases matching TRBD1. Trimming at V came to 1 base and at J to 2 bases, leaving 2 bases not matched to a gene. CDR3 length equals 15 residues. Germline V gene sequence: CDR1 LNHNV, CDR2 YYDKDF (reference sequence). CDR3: CATSRVGTAYNEQFF. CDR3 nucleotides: TGTGCCACCAGCAGAGTGGGGACAGCCTACAATGAGCAGTTCTTC.

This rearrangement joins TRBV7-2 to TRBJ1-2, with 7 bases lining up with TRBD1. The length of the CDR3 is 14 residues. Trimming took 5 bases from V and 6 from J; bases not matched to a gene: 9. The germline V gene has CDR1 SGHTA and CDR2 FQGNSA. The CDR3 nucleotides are TGTGCCAGCAGCGACGCGGGAGGGGGCAATGGCTACACCTTC. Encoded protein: CASSDAGGGNGYTF.